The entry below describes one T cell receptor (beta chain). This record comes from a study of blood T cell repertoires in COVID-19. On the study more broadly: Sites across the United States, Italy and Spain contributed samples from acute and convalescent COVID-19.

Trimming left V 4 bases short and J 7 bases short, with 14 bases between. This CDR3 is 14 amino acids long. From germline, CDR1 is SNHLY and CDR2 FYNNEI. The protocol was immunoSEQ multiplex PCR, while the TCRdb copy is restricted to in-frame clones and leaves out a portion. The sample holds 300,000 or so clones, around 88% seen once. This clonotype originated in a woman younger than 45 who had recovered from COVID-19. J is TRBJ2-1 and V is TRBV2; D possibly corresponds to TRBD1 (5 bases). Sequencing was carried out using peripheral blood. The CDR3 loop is CASSAVRASNEQFF. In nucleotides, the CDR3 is TGTGCCAGCAGTGCTGTCAGGGCGAGTAATGAGCAGTTCTTC. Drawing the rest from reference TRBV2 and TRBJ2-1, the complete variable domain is EPEVTQTPSHQVTQMGQEVILRCVPISNHLYFYWYRQILGQKVEFLVSFYNNEISEKSEIFDDQFSVERPDGSNFTLKIRSTKLEDSAMYFCASSAVRASNEQFFGPGTRLTVL.